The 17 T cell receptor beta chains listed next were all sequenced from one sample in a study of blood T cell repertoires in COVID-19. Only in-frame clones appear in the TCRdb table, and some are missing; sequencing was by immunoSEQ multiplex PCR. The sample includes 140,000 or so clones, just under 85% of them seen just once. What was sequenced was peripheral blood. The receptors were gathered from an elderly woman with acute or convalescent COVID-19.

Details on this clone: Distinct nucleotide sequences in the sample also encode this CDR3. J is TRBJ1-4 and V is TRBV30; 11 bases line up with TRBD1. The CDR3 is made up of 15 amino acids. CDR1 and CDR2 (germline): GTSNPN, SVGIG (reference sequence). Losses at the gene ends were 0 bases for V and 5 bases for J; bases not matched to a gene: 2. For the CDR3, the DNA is TGTGCCTGGAGTGTGGGGGACAGGGGGAATGAAAAACTGTTTTTT. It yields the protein CAWSVGDRGNEKLFF.

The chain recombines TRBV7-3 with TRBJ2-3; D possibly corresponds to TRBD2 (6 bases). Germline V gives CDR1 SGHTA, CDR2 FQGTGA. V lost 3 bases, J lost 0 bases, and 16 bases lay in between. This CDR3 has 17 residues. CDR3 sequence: CASSLGGVATSTDTQYF. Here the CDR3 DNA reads TGTGCCAGCAGCTTGGGCGGGGTGGCCACTAGCACAGATACGCAGTATTTT.

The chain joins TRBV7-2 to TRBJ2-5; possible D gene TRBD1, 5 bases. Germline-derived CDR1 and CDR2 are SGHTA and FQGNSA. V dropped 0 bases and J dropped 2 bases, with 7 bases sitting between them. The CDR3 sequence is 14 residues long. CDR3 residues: CASSLAHRQETQYF. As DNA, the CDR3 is TGTGCCAGCAGCTTAGCGCACAGGCAAGAGACCCAGTACTTC.

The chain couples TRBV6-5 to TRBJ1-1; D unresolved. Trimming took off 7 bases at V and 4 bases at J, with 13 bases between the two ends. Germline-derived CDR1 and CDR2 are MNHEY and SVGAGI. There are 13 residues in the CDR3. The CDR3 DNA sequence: TGTGCCAGCACCGCGGCTCAGCTCACTGAAGCTTTCTTT. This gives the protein CASTAAQLTEAFF.

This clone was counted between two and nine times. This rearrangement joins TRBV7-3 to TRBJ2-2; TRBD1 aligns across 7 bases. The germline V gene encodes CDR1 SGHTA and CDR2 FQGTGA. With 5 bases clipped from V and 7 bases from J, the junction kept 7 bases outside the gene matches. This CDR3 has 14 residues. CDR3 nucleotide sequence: TGTGCCAGCAGCCCCTCAAGGACAGGCGGGGAGCTGTTTTTT. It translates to CASSPSRTGGELFF.

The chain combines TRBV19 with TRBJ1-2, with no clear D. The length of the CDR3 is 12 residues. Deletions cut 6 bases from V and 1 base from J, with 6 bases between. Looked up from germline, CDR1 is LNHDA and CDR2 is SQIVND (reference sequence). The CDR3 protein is CASRRDNYGYTF. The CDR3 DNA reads TGTGCCAGTAGGAGGGATAACTATGGCTACACCTTC.

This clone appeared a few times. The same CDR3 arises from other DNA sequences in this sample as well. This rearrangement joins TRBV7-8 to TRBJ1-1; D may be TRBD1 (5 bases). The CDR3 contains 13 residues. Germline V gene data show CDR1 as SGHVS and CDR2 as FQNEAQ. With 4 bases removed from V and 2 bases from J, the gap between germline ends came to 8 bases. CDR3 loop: CASSSDRNTEAFF. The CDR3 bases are TGTGCCAGCAGCTCCGACAGAAACACTGAAGCTTTCTTT.

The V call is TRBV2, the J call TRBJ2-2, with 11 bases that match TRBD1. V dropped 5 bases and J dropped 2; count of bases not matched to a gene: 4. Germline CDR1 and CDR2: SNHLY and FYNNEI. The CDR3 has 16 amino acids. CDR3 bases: TGTGCCAGCAGTTGGACAGGGGGCTATAACACCGGGGAGCTGTTTTTT. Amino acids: CASSWTGGYNTGELFF.

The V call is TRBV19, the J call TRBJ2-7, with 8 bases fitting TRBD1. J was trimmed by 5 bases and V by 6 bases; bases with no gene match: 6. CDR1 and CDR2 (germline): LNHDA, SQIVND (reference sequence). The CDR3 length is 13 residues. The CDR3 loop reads CASSGGQADEQYF. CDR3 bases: TGTGCCAGTAGCGGGGGACAGGCGGACGAGCAGTACTTC.

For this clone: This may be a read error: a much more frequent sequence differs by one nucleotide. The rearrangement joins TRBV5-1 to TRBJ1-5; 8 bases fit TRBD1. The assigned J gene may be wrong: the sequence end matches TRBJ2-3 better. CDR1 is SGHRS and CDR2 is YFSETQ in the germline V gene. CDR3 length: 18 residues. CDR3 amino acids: CASRPGTGNRYSNQPQYF. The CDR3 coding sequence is TGCGCCAGCAGACCCGGGACAGGTAACCGATATAGCAATCAGCCCCAGTATTTT.

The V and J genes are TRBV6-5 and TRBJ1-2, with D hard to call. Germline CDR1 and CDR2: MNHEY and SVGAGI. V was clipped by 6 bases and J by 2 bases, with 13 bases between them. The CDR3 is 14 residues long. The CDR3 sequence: CASSRLGLNYGYTF. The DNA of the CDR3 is TGTGCCAGCAGCAGACTCGGACTGAACTATGGCTACACCTTC.

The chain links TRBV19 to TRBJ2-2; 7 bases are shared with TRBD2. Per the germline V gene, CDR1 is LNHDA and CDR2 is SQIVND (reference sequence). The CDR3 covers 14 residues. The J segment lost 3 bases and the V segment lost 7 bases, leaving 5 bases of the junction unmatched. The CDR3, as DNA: TGTGCCAGTAAAGGTGGGAGGGACACCGGGGAGCTGTTTTTT. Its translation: CASKGGRDTGELFF.

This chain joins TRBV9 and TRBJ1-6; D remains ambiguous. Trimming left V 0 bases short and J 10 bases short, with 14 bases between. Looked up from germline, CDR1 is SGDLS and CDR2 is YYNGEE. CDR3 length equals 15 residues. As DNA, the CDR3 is TGTGCCAGCAGCGTAGGAGGAGGCCTTGGCTCACCCCTCCACTTT. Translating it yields CASSVGGGLGSPLHF.

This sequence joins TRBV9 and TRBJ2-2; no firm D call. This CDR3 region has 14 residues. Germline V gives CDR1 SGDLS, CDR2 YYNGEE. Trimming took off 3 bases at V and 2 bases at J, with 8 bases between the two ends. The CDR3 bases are TGTGCCAGCAGCGAACGGAGAAACACCGGGGAGCTGTTTTTT. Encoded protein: CASSERRNTGELFF.

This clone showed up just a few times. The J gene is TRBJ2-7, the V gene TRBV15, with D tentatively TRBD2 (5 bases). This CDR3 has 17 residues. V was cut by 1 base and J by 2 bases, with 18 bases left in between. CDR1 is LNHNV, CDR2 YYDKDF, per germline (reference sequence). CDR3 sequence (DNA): TGTGCCACCAGCAGAGCTTCAGCCAGGAGGATCCCCTACGAGCAGTACTTC. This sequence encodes CATSRASARRIPYEQYF.

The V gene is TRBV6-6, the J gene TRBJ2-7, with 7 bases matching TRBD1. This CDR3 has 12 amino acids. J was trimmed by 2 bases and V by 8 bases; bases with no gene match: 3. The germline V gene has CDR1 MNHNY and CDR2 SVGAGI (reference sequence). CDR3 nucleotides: TGTGCCAGCGGGACAGATGCCTACGAGCAGTACTTC. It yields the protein CASGTDAYEQYF.

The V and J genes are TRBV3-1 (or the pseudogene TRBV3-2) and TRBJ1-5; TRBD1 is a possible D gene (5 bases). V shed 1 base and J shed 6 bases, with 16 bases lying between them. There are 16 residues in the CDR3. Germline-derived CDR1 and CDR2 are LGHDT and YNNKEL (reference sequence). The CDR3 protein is CASSQAGGNSGQPQHF. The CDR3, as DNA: TGTGCCAGCAGCCAAGCGGGGGGGAATTCGGGTCAGCCCCAGCATTTT.